These 20 T cell receptor beta chains were all obtained from the same sample, sequenced in a study of T cell responses to AZD1222 COVID-19 vaccine. The method was immunoSEQ multiplex PCR; TCRdb's version includes in-frame clones alone and lacks a portion of them. The sample has approximately 99,000 clones; around 90% are singletons. Sequenced material: peripheral blood, taken on day 0 of MenACWY control vaccination. Receptor source: an adult in good health.

The J gene is TRBJ1-2, the V gene TRBV3-1 (or the pseudogene TRBV3-2), with TRBD1 as a possible D gene (6 bases). Trimming stripped 5 bases from V and 5 bases from J, with 15 bases between. The CDR3 loop spans 14 amino acids. Germline V CDR1 and CDR2: LGHDT, YNNKEL (reference sequence). CDR3: CASSVGAGAYGYTF. The CDR3 DNA reads as TGTGCCAGCAGCGTGGGGGCAGGGGCGTATGGCTACACCTTC.

This clone was seen once. The CDR3 spells CASSYLAGGNTEAFF. For the CDR3, the DNA is TGTGCCAGCAGTTACCTGGCAGGGGGTAACACTGAAGCTTTCTTT. The chain uses TRBV6-5 and TRBJ1-1, with 7 positions matching TRBD1. Germline CDR1 and CDR2: MNHEY and SVGAGI. This CDR3 is 15 amino acids long. Trimming at V came to 2 bases and at J to 2 bases, leaving 5 bases not matched to a gene.

The rearrangement joins TRBV7-2 to TRBJ2-1; 9 nucleotides line up with TRBD2. V dropped 1 base and J dropped 0; count of bases not matched to a gene: 7. The CDR3 is 18 residues long. CDR1 and CDR2 (germline): SGHTA, FQGNSA. In nucleotides, the CDR3 is TGTGCCAGCAGCTTAGTCTCAGGCGGGGGGGCCTCCTACAATGAGCAGTTCTTC. It translates to CASSLVSGGGASYNEQFF.

This chain uses TRBV6-5 with TRBJ1-1; no definite D call. Germline lookup yields CDR1 MNHEY and CDR2 SVGAGI. This CDR3 comprises 15 residues. V shed 0 bases and J shed 3 bases, with 11 bases lying between them. The CDR3 coding sequence is TGTGCCAGCAGTTACTCGGGCCTCCGGGACACTGAAGCTTTCTTT. Protein product: CASSYSGLRDTEAFF.

The chain employs TRBV7-2 and TRBJ1-6; possible D gene TRBD1, 5 bases. The V and J ends lost 1 base and 0 bases respectively, with 13 bases between them. This CDR3 region has 18 residues. Germline V lookup: CDR1 SGHTA, CDR2 FQGNSA. Written as DNA, the CDR3 is TGTGCCAGCAGCTTAGACGCTACAGGAACCTCCTATAATTCACCCCTCCACTTT. Its protein is CASSLDATGTSYNSPLHF. Based on the CDR3 plus reference TRBV7-2 and TRBJ1-6, the full variable domain is GAGVSQSPSNKVTEKGKDVELRCDPISGHTALYWYRQSLGQGLEFLIYFQGNSAPDKSGLPSDRFSAERTGGSVSTLTIQRTQQEDSAVYLCASSLDATGTSYNSPLHFGNGTRLTVT.

The sample holds one count of this clone. The V gene is TRBV7-8, the J gene TRBJ1-4; a weak D match, TRBD1 (5 bases). CDR1 SGHVS and CDR2 FQNEAQ come from the germline V gene. The CDR3 consists of 16 residues. Trimming pared 2 bases from V and 4 bases from J, leaving 14 bases between. The CDR3 sequence is CASSLRGGFLNEKLFF. The CDR3 region has the DNA TGTGCCAGCAGCTTAAGGGGAGGGTTCCTTAATGAAAAACTGTTTTTT.

The gene calls are TRBV5-1 and TRBJ2-5, with D perhaps TRBD1 (6 bases). CDR1 and CDR2 (germline): SGHRS, YFSETQ. This CDR3 has 14 residues. V was clipped by 0 bases and J by 2 bases, with 8 bases between them. CDR3 bases: TGCGCCAGCAGCTTGGGGACAGAACAAGAGACCCAGTACTTC. Protein: CASSLGTEQETQYF.

V gene TRBV6-5 combines with J gene TRBJ1-4, with 7 bases identical to TRBD1. Germline V gene lookup returns CDR1 MNHEY and CDR2 SVGAGI. The CDR3 length is 15 residues. V shed 6 bases and J 7 bases; nucleotides not matched to a gene: 11. CDR3 nucleotides: TGTGCCAGCAGACCACTCGACAGGGTTGGTGAAAAACTGTTTTTT. Residues: CASRPLDRVGEKLFF.

CDR3 residues: CSVDGTGGYTF. As DNA, the CDR3 is TGCAGCGTTGACGGGACGGGTGGCTACACCTTC. The chain combines TRBV29-1 with TRBJ1-2; tentatively, D is TRBD1 (5 bases). This CDR3 contains 11 residues. Trimming took 3 bases from V and 7 from J, leaving 9 bases between them. From germline, CDR1 is SQVTM and CDR2 ANQGSEA.

J is TRBJ1-1 and V is TRBV11-2, with D possibly matching TRBD1 (5 bases). CDR3 length: 14 amino acids. The germline CDR1 and CDR2 sequences are SGHAT and FQNNGV. V was cut by 4 bases and J by 5 bases, with 14 bases left in between. CDR3 region: CASSWVGAVTEAFF. Here the CDR3 DNA reads TGTGCCAGCAGCTGGGTTGGGGCGGTTACTGAAGCTTTCTTT.

V usage is TRBV7-2 and J usage is TRBJ1-6; 7 bases align to TRBD1. CDR3 length: 15 amino acids. Germline CDR1 is SGHTA and CDR2 is FQGNSA. V was clipped by 2 bases and J by 6 bases; unmatched bases: 4. This chain's CDR3 is CASSLSGTVNSPLHF. The CDR3 bases are TGTGCCAGCAGCTTATCCGGGACAGTTAATTCACCCCTCCACTTT.

The rearrangement joins TRBV11-2 to TRBJ1-2; D remains unclear. Looked up from germline, CDR1 is SGHAT and CDR2 is FQNNGV. CDR3 length: 14 residues. V lost 0 bases, J lost 5 bases, and 10 bases lay in between. The CDR3 is CASSLDENRYGYTF. CDR3 coding DNA: TGTGCCAGCAGCTTAGACGAGAACCGGTATGGCTACACCTTC. The full variable domain, rest sourced from reference TRBV11-2 and TRBJ1-2, is EAGVAQSPRYKIIEKRQSVAFWCNPISGHATLYWYQQILGQGPKLLIQFQNNGVVDDSQLPKDRFSAERLKGVDSTLKIQPAKLEDSAVYLCASSLDENRYGYTFGSGTRLTVV.

The V gene is TRBV5-1, the J gene TRBJ1-4; TRBD1 is a possible D gene (5 bases). The germline V and J ends were trimmed by 4 bases and 8 bases, with 18 bases remaining between them. The length of the CDR3 is 15 residues. The V gene's germline CDR1 is SGHRS and CDR2 YFSETQ. The CDR3 DNA reads TGCGCCAGCAGCCGCGATTTCCTGGGGGACGAAAAACTGTTTTTT. This gives the protein CASSRDFLGDEKLFF.

The V gene is TRBV27, the J gene TRBJ2-7; D perhaps matches TRBD2 (7 bases). Germline values: CDR1 MNHEY, CDR2 SMNVEV (reference sequence). Trimming pared 5 bases from V and 4 bases from J, leaving 18 bases between. The CDR3 consists of 15 residues. The chain's CDR3 is CASSPRGGGPYEQYF. CDR3 nucleotide sequence: TGTGCCAGCAGTCCTCGGGGAGGGGGGCCTTACGAGCAGTACTTC.

The chain couples TRBV5-1 to TRBJ2-2, with D maybe TRBD1 (5 bases). The germline CDR1 and CDR2 sequences are SGHRS and YFSETQ. Deletions cut 7 bases from V and 4 bases from J, with 20 bases between. The CDR3 loop spans 16 amino acids. This chain's CDR3 is CASSLEAGSITGELFF. In DNA form, the CDR3 reads TGCGCCAGCTCTTTAGAGGCAGGGTCGATCACCGGGGAGCTGTTTTTT.

The rearrangement links TRBV7-2 to TRBJ1-2, with D hard to call. The CDR3 totals 13 residues. V lost 0 bases, J lost 2 bases, and 4 bases lay in between. Germline lookup yields CDR1 SGHTA and CDR2 FQGNSA. CDR3 nucleotide sequence: TGTGCCAGCAGCTTAGCCGAAAACTATGGCTACACCTTC. Translation gives CASSLAENYGYTF.

The chain has TRBV9 and TRBJ1-2; D remains unclear. Germline-derived CDR1 and CDR2 are SGDLS and YYNGEE. Between the trimmed V and J ends, which lost 0 bases and 4 bases, there was a span of 4 bases. The CDR3 is 12 amino acids. CDR3 in DNA: TGTGCCAGCAGCGTAGTTGGCTATGGCTACACCTTC. It codes for CASSVVGYGYTF.

This clone has only one observation. V usage is TRBV20-1 and J usage is TRBJ1-1; maybe TRBD1 (5 bases). CDR3 size: 11 residues. CDR1 is DFQATT, CDR2 SNEGSKA, per germline (reference sequence). CDR3 protein: CRGVGNTEAFF. The CDR3 DNA is TGCAGGGGGGTGGGGAACACTGAAGCTTTCTTT.

The CDR3 bases are TGTGCCAGCAGCTTGCAGGGTTGGAACTATGGCTACACCTTC. Protein: CASSLQGWNYGYTF. V is TRBV6-5 and J is TRBJ1-2; perhaps TRBD1 as D (5 bases). The CDR3 covers 14 residues. Germline CDR1 is MNHEY and CDR2 is SVGAGI. The V end was cut by 6 bases, the J end by 2 bases, with 13 bases between.

The rearrangement uses TRBV5-4 and TRBJ1-2; D not resolved. V lost 2 bases to trimming and J lost 0 bases, with 11 bases between them. The CDR3 runs 15 residues. Germline values: CDR1 SGHNT, CDR2 YYREEE (reference sequence). Here the CDR3 reads CASSFGGRSNYGYTF. The CDR3 DNA is TGTGCCAGCAGCTTTGGCGGGAGATCTAACTATGGCTACACCTTC. Full variable domain (rest looked up from reference TRBV5-4 and TRBJ1-2): ETGVTQSPTHLIKTRGQQVTLRCSSQSGHNTVSWYQQALGQGPQFIFQYYREEENGRGNFPPRFSGLQFPNYSSELNVNALELDDSALYLCASSFGGRSNYGYTFGSGTRLTVV.